This entry concerns a single T cell receptor (beta chain). Its matching antigen is unknown. TCRdb's table, derived via immunoSEQ multiplex PCR, lists solely in-frame clones and lacks some. The table has 120,000 to 150,000 clones, about 89% seen once; the top ten hold less than 3.5%. This entry is derived from a study of T cell responses to AZD1222 COVID-19 vaccine. Notes on the study in general: Once two AZD1222 doses were given, Spike-specific TCR breadth and depth went up. Just six people given AZD1222 tested seropositive at baseline. Clonal diversity may have been underestimated in mostly white British donors.

V shed 2 bases and J shed 5 bases, with 7 bases lying between them. This CDR3 is 12 amino acids long. Per germline, CDR1 SGHTS and CDR2 YDEGEE. This chain connects TRBV5-8 to TRBJ2-5; D unresolved. This TCR was sampled from an adult in good health. Sample: peripheral blood, taken on day 0 of MenACWY control vaccination. The CDR3 DNA reads TGTGCCAGCAGCTTAAACCGGGAGACCCAGTACTTC. As protein: CASSLNRETQYF.